This T cell receptor (beta chain) was observed in a study of identical twins. Germline CDR1 is SGHTA and CDR2 is FQGNSA. The V end was cut by 5 bases, the J end by 2 bases, with 21 bases between. The CDR3 spans 17 residues. From the 5' RACE reads, TCRdb called clonotypes with MiXCR, one entry per CDR3 protein. The sample records 1.5 million to 2 million distinct CDR3 sequences, around 33% being singletons. The material sequenced was cord blood. The rearrangement uses TRBV7-2 and TRBJ1-1; D might be TRBD1 (5 bases). The receptor comes from a newborn girl in good health. CDR3 protein: CASSLYQLGRKNTEAFF. As DNA, the CDR3 is TGTGCCAGCAGCCTATACCAATTGGGGCGTAAAAACACTGAAGCTTTCTTT. The variable domain in full, completed from reference TRBV7-2 and TRBJ1-1, reads GAGVSQSPSNKVTEKGKDVELRCDPISGHTALYWYRQSLGQGLEFLIYFQGNSAPDKSGLPSDRFSAERTGGSVSTLTIQRTQQEDSAVYLCASSLYQLGRKNTEAFFGQGTRLTVV.